This paragraph covers one T cell receptor (beta chain) sequence. Its antigen specificity is not known. Nothing much larger sits one base from this clone, and base qualities are not available. Healthy HIV-negative adults with no recently reported acute infections or vaccinations were included as donors. All donors were Caucasian adults living in Nashville, Tennessee, USA. CD4+ T cells were enriched by magnetic negative selection; naive cells were then positively selected on CD45RA, and the negative fraction formed the memory subset. After blood collection by leukapheresis, PBMCs were isolated using Ficoll-Histopaque density gradient centrifugation and then cryopreserved in the vapor phase of liquid nitrogen. Purity and quantity of every magnetically sorted T cell population were checked by analytical flow cytometry. Genomic DNA was isolated from each sorted fraction and quantified by UV absorbance on a Nanodrop 2000c.

This sample is part of a study of shared clonotypes between healthy human individuals (dated by TCRdb to about 2020). About the full investigation: The cohort included a few men and a couple of women between 18 and 49 years of age. Per donor, three plates each were used for CD4 naive and CD4 memory, two for CD8 naive, and one for CD8 memory. Blood TCR repertoires of a handful of healthy adults were deeply sequenced to estimate repertoire size and the extent of clonotype sharing between individuals. To increase sequencing depth and limit assay-specific biases, different laboratories used diverse techniques to prepare libraries and sequence TCR repertoires. Each donor's leukapheresis produced roughly between about 0.85 and 10 billion PBMCs.

TCR CDR3 regions were amplified from genomic DNA by multiplex PCR using the deep immunoSEQ assay. Extracted genomic DNA from each cell subset was spread evenly across all wells of several immunoSEQ 96-well plates, with each plate serving as a replicate. Each replicate PCR for sorted subsets received around 210 ng genomic DNA, equal to roughly 33,000 T cell genomes. Purified libraries were quantified with a Qubit 3.0 fluorometer, sized on a Bioanalyzer 2100, and re-quantified with the KAPA Library Quantification kit. Every immunoSEQ 96-well plate was sequenced on a dedicated single-read 150-cycle Illumina NextSeq 550 flow cell. On the study's bioinformatics: Because only junctional sequences without quality scores were contained in the immunoSEQ output, filtering matching that applied to full-length reads could not be performed. To assign V/J genes and CDR3, sequences were annotated against IMGT germline references using PyIR, a Python wrapper for IgBLAST v1.9. Reads were filtered out if the reads had weak V/J assignments (E-value above 1e-6), no CDR3, stop codons, out-of-frame junctions, or ambiguous translated residues. V3J clonotypes were defined by identical inferred V gene, J gene, and CDR3 amino acid sequence. Percentage overlap between repertoires was computed as shared unique clonotypes divided by the size of the smaller repertoire. Three approaches were used to assess repertoire richness: RTK rarefaction, the Chao1 estimator, and Recon v2.1 estimates of unobserved clonotypes. Generation probabilities were computed with OLGA for all TCRbeta clonotypes obtained by the gDNA method from four donors. The source is immuneACCESS, and TCRdb retained only in-frame sequences with V and J called. Part of the clones is not carried over; for the studies checked, unresolved V genes explain less than half of this, and the remainder is unexplained. V, J and clone size are those of that table, while D and trimming were read from the DNA. For this sample there are under 1,900,000 clones; 98% to 99% appear just once. Roughly 0.35% of the sample belongs to the ten largest clones.

Counted from cysteine to phenylalanine, this CDR3 has 14 amino acids. Just the 42-base CDR3 DNA is kept, in frame starting at base 1. V is cut by 0 bases and J by 6 bases, and the space between the germline ends is 12 bases. The germline V gene provides CDR1 LGHNA and CDR2 YSLEER. Broader findings and caveats from the paper: Pairwise subsampling led to the expectation that sequencing depth would affect the degree of clonotype sharing among donors. Incomplete sequencing was indicated by rarefaction of sorted-subset datasets, despite the large sequencing depth. When a few donors were compared, the shared fraction of clonotypes was about 5.4% for naive CD4, less than 4% for naive CD8, 2% to 2.5% for memory CD4, and 0.3% to 0.5% for memory CD8. Compared with non-shared clonotypes, clonotypes shared by all four sorted-subset donors had higher generation probabilities. Because the study included a small number of donors, the genetic and exposure-history diversity represented was limited. Only blood was sampled, and tissue TCR repertoires likely differ from those in blood. Naive subsets generally had larger estimated clonotype richness than memory subsets.

The TCR sequence derives from a man younger than 40 in good health. Recombination connected TRBV4-3 to TRBJ2-7, with the D segment identity uncertain. Sequenced: naive CD4+ T cells sorted from blood. Explained via the paper, the cell subset or site label denotes: CD45RA+ positively selected. For the CDR3, the sequence is CASSQEINPGEQYF. The bases read TGCGCCAGCAGCCAAGAGATCAATCCCGGCGAGCAGTACTTC.